Listed here are 25 T cell receptor beta chains from one sample, sequenced in a study of regulatory and conventional T cells in RAG deficiency. Sequenced by immunoSEQ multiplex PCR; TCRdb stores in-frame clones only, minus some. This repertoire shows approximately 6,100 clones, around 90% found once; its top ten account for 49%. Sequencing used CD8+ T cells sorted from blood. These receptors were obtained from a human donor with RAG deficiency presenting as severe combined immunodeficiency.

The gene calls are TRBV9 and TRBJ2-2; possibly TRBD1 for D (6 bases). Per the germline V gene, CDR1 is SGDLS and CDR2 is YYNGEE. The CDR3 is made up of 14 amino acids. The V end lost 2 bases, the J end lost 4 bases, and 9 bases lay between the germline ends. The DNA of the CDR3 is TGTGCCAGCAGCGTGGGACACTTCACCGGGGAGCTGTTTTTT. Translating gives CASSVGHFTGELFF.

The gene calls are TRBV9 and TRBJ2-3, with D possibly called TRBD1 or TRBD2 (5 bases each). Trimming took off 2 bases at V and 1 base at J, with 20 bases between the two ends. Germline CDR1 reads SGDLS; CDR2 reads YYNGEE. The CDR3 is 18 residues long. The CDR3, as DNA: TGTGCCAGCAGCGTCGCGCTACTCGGTAGAGGGGGCACAGATACGCAGTATTTT. It codes for CASSVALLGRGGTDTQYF.

The chain couples TRBV5-6 to TRBJ2-4, with a tentative D call TRBD1 (5 bases). The germline V gene has CDR1 SGHDT and CDR2 YYEEEE. Trimming took off 0 bases at V and 1 base at J, with 8 bases between the two ends. CDR3 size: 15 residues. The CDR3 DNA is TGTGCCAGCAGCTTGGCCAACAGGGCCAAAAACATTCAGTACTTC. Its translation: CASSLANRAKNIQYF.

This clone was picked up a small number of times. The rearrangement uses TRBV19 and TRBJ2-7; 9 nucleotides agree with TRBD1. From germline, CDR1 is LNHDA and CDR2 SQIVND (reference sequence). This CDR3 comprises 14 residues. V was pared by 7 bases and J by 2 bases, with 6 bases of the junction left unmatched. The CDR3 region has the DNA TGTGCCAGTATGGACAGGGGAAGGCCCTACGAGCAGTACTTC. This codes for CASMDRGRPYEQYF.

The sample holds one count of this clone. The chain employs TRBV7-9 and TRBJ1-2; TRBD1 aligns across 7 bases. V lost 5 bases, J lost 0 bases, and 3 bases stayed unmatched. The CDR3 totals 14 residues. From germline, CDR1 is SEHNR and CDR2 FQNEAQ (reference sequence). The CDR3 loop is CASSRTGPNYGYTF. Here the CDR3 DNA reads TGTGCCAGCAGCAGGACAGGTCCTAACTATGGCTACACCTTC.

The gene calls are TRBV6-6 and TRBJ1-3; D is unclear. V was pared by 8 bases and J by 7 bases, with 12 bases between. This CDR3 is 12 amino acids long. Germline V gives CDR1 MNHNY, CDR2 SVGAGI (reference sequence). CDR3 sequence: CASGMLWNTIYF. The CDR3 nucleotides read TGTGCCAGCGGGATGCTTTGGAACACCATATATTTT.

The V gene is TRBV19, the J gene TRBJ2-7; D is ambiguous. CDR1 is LNHDA, CDR2 SQIVND, per germline (reference sequence). V shed 7 bases and J shed 2 bases, with 15 bases lying between them. The CDR3 has 14 amino acids. CDR3 sequence reads: CASTPDSFTYEQYF. CDR3 nucleotides: TGTGCCAGTACCCCAGATAGCTTTACCTACGAGCAGTACTTC.

This sequence joins TRBV27 and TRBJ2-3; D unclear. The CDR3 loop spans 12 amino acids. V was shortened by 4 bases and J by 2 bases, with 4 bases between the two germline ends. Germline CDR1 and CDR2: MNHEY and SMNVEV (reference sequence). As DNA, the CDR3 is TGTGCCAGCAGTTCCTACACAGATACGCAGTATTTT. Translating it yields CASSSYTDTQYF.

In DNA, the CDR3 is TGTGCCAGCAGCTTAGTCGGGACAGAGATCGCCAAAAACATTCAGTACTTC. It is translated as CASSLVGTEIAKNIQYF. The rearrangement uses TRBV11-2 and TRBJ2-4, with TRBD1 matching over 7 bases. The germline V gene encodes CDR1 SGHAT and CDR2 FQNNGV. The CDR3 is 17 residues long. V lost 1 base, J lost 1 base, and 7 bases stayed unmatched.

The chain employs TRBV9 and TRBJ2-5; possibly TRBD1 for D (6 bases). The CDR3 runs 14 residues. The V gene's germline CDR1 is SGDLS and CDR2 YYNGEE. The V gene lost 4 bases and the J gene lost 1 base, with 11 bases spanning the gap. The CDR3 DNA sequence: TGTGCCAGCAGCAGGCAGGGGTCCCAAGAGACCCAGTACTTC. This sequence encodes CASSRQGSQETQYF. The full variable domain, completed using reference TRBV9 and TRBJ2-5, is DSGVTQTPKHLITATGQRVTLRCSPRSGDLSVYWYQQSLDQGLQFLIQYYNGEERAKGNILERFSAQQFPDLHSELNLSSLELGDSALYFCASSRQGSQETQYFGPGTRLLVL.

This clone was detected a few times. The chain has TRBV10-1 and TRBJ1-1; D unclear. The CDR3 loop spans 16 amino acids. V was clipped by 0 bases and J by 4 bases, with 15 bases between them. CDR1 is WNHNN, CDR2 SYGVQD, per germline (reference sequence). CDR3 region: CASSESTSAVTTEAFF. The CDR3 DNA follows: TGCGCCAGCAGTGAGTCGACCTCGGCGGTTACCACTGAAGCTTTCTTT.

The chain couples TRBV9 to TRBJ2-7; a possible D gene is TRBD1 (5 bases). Germline CDR1 is SGDLS and CDR2 is YYNGEE. The germline V and J ends were trimmed by 3 bases and 0 bases, with 7 bases remaining between them. The CDR3 loop spans 13 amino acids. The CDR3 nucleotides read TGTGCCAGCAGCGGACAGAGCTCCTACGAGCAGTACTTC. Its translation is CASSGQSSYEQYF.

The chain combines TRBV7-2 with TRBJ2-3, with 9 bases matching TRBD2. The germline CDR1 and CDR2 sequences are SGHTA and FQGNSA. J lost 2 bases, V lost 2 bases, and 2 bases had no gene match. The CDR3 has 15 residues. CDR3 in amino acids: CASSLLAGSTDTQYF. As DNA, the CDR3 is TGTGCCAGCAGCTTACTAGCGGGGTCCACAGATACGCAGTATTTT.

The chain is built from TRBV28 and TRBJ2-4; possibly TRBD1 or TRBD2 for D (5 bases each). Trimming took 5 bases from V and 1 from J, leaving 24 bases between them. Germline V lookup: CDR1 MDHEN, CDR2 SYDVKM. This CDR3 has 19 residues. The CDR3 nucleotides read TGTGCCAGCAGTAATCAACTCCCGGGGCCGGTAATCGCCAAAAACATTCAGTACTTC. It specifies CASSNQLPGPVIAKNIQYF.

CDR3 residues: CASSPPARGETQYF. DNA for the CDR3: TGTGCCAGCAGCCCGCCGGCCAGAGGAGAGACCCAGTACTTC. The chain recombines TRBV7-9 with TRBJ2-5; D gene unclear. The CDR3 covers 14 residues. Germline loops: CDR1 SEHNR, CDR2 FQNEAQ (reference sequence). Trimming left V 5 bases short and J 4 bases short, with 14 bases between.

The chain has TRBV7-2 and TRBJ1-1; D gene unclear. Germline V gene data show CDR1 as SGHTA and CDR2 as FQGNSA. The CDR3 is 11 amino acids. V was cut by 1 base and J by 5 bases, with 2 bases left in between. The CDR3: CASSLGTEAFF. The CDR3 coding sequence is TGTGCCAGCAGCTTAGGGACTGAAGCTTTCTTT.

This chain links TRBV27 with TRBJ2-3, with D perhaps TRBD1 or TRBD2 (5 bases each). The germline V and J ends were trimmed by 5 bases and 6 bases, with 24 bases remaining between them. The CDR3 loop spans 17 amino acids. CDR1 MNHEY and CDR2 SMNVEV come from the germline V gene (reference sequence). The DNA of the CDR3 is TGTGCCAGCAGTGCCTCGGGTAGGGGTCCCCGGAGGGATACGCAGTATTTT. As protein: CASSASGRGPRRDTQYF.

The chain is built from TRBV28 and TRBJ2-1, with 10 bases that match TRBD1. CDR3 length equals 18 residues. Germline V gene sequence: CDR1 MDHEN, CDR2 SYDVKM. The V gene end was trimmed by 3 bases and the J gene end by 0 bases; junction bases not matched to a gene: 8. The CDR3 DNA follows: TGTGCCAGCAGTTTCCCGTCGACAGGGGGCAGCTCCTACAATGAGCAGTTCTTC. It codes for CASSFPSTGGSSYNEQFF.

J is TRBJ2-5 and V is TRBV6-5; D remains unclear. The V and J ends lost 3 bases and 3 bases respectively, with 11 bases between them. The CDR3 totals 14 residues. Germline V gives CDR1 MNHEY, CDR2 SVGAGI. CDR3 loop: CASSYYPGEETQYF. CDR3 sequence (DNA): TGTGCCAGCAGTTATTATCCCGGCGAAGAGACCCAGTACTTC.

The rearrangement uses TRBV5-6 and TRBJ2-7; D remains unclear. The CDR3 totals 14 residues. CDR1 is SGHDT, CDR2 YYEEEE, per germline. V lost 0 bases and J lost 2, with 9 bases in between. As DNA, the CDR3 is TGTGCCAGCAGCTTGGGAGGAGAGGCCTACGAGCAGTACTTC. It encodes CASSLGGEAYEQYF.

The chain links TRBV5-4 to TRBJ2-5, with 7 bases identical to TRBD1. J lost 7 bases, V lost 3 bases, and 0 bases had no gene match. Per germline, CDR1 SGHNT and CDR2 YYREEE (reference sequence). The CDR3 has 11 amino acids. The CDR3 DNA sequence: TGTGCCAGCAGCTCAGGGGGGACCCAGTACTTC. It yields the protein CASSSGGTQYF.

This clone was observed a few times. The V and J genes are TRBV19 and TRBJ2-1; no firm D call. Per germline, CDR1 LNHDA and CDR2 SQIVND (reference sequence). The CDR3 is made up of 10 amino acids. V lost 6 bases and J lost 5, with 2 bases in between. The CDR3 DNA follows: TGTGCCAGTAGCAACAATGAGCAGTTCTTC. Protein sequence: CASSNNEQFF.

The chain recombines TRBV7-6 with TRBJ2-5; D is unclear. Trimming removed 5 bases from V and 4 bases from J, with 8 bases in between. The germline gives CDR1 SGHVS, CDR2 FNYEAQ. This CDR3 has 12 amino acids. The CDR3 DNA sequence: TGTGCCAGCAGCCCAGCAGGAGAGACCCAGTACTTC. Its translation is CASSPAGETQYF.

This clone appeared once. The rearrangement links TRBV4-3 to TRBJ1-2; TRBD1 matches at 10 bases. Per the germline V gene, CDR1 is LGHNA and CDR2 is YSLEER. After removal of 0 bases from V and 7 bases from J, the junction contained 5 bases not matched to a gene. This CDR3 has 15 residues. DNA of the CDR3: TGCGCCAGCAGCCAAGATCAGACAGGGGGCGTTGGCTACACCTTC. Amino acids: CASSQDQTGGVGYTF.

The V gene is TRBV9, the J gene TRBJ2-2, with 7 bases identical to TRBD1. J lost 1 base, V lost 0 bases, and 0 bases had no gene match. Germline V gene data show CDR1 as SGDLS and CDR2 as YYNGEE. The CDR3 spans 15 residues. CDR3 DNA: TGTGCCAGCAGCGTAGGGACAGGGAACACCGGGGAGCTGTTTTTT. Its translation is CASSVGTGNTGELFF.